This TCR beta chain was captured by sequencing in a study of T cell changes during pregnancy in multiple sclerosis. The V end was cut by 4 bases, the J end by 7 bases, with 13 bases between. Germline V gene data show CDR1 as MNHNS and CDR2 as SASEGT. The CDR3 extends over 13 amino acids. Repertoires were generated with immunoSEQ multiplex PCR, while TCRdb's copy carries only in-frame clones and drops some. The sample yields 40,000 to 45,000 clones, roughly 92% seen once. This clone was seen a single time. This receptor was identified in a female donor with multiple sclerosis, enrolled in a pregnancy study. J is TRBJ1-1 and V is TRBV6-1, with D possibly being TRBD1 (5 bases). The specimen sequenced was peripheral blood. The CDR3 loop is CASSAGDRGEAFF. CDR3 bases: TGTGCCAGCAGTGCTGGGGATAGGGGTGAAGCTTTCTTT.